Below, 16 T cell receptor beta chains from the same sample are listed, as sequenced in a study of cytotoxic CD8 clonotypes in ibrutinib-treated CLL. The protocol was immunoSEQ multiplex PCR, while the TCRdb copy is restricted to in-frame clones and leaves out a portion. The sample consists of under 75,000 clones, approximately 71% of them appearing once. Sequencing used PBMCs, obtained after 12 months of ibrutinib treatment. Receptor source: a human donor with chronic lymphocytic leukemia.

V usage is TRBV10-1 and J usage is TRBJ2-2; 9 positions agree with TRBD2. Looked up from germline, CDR1 is WNHNN and CDR2 is SYGVQD (reference sequence). With 4 bases clipped from V and 6 bases from J, the junction kept 0 bases outside the gene matches. The CDR3 is 13 amino acids. As DNA, the CDR3 is TGCGCCAGCAGTGTAGCGGGAGCCGGGGAGCTGTTTTTT. Amino acids: CASSVAGAGELFF.

The genes are TRBV28 and TRBJ2-2, with D unresolved. The CDR3 covers 15 residues. The germline gives CDR1 MDHEN, CDR2 SYDVKM. V was trimmed by 7 bases and J by 1 base, leaving 13 bases between them. The CDR3 region is CASNPRPGNTGELFF. CDR3 DNA sequence: TGTGCCAGCAATCCCCGCCCTGGGAACACCGGGGAGCTGTTTTTT.

The V and J genes are TRBV19 and TRBJ2-7; 9 positions match TRBD1. The CDR3 loop spans 14 amino acids. Germline-derived CDR1 and CDR2 are LNHDA and SQIVND (reference sequence). The trim removed 3 bases at V and 5 bases at J, leaving 5 bases unmatched. The DNA for the CDR3 is TGTGCCAGTAGTATCCGGACAGGGGCGGACGAGCAGTACTTC. Translation gives CASSIRTGADEQYF.

This clone was seen a few times. The rearrangement uses TRBV18 and TRBJ2-7, with no clear D. CDR3 length: 15 amino acids. V lost 3 bases and J 1 base, leaving 13 bases between the germline ends. Per the germline V gene, CDR1 is KGHSH and CDR2 is LQKENI. The CDR3 DNA reads TGTGCCAGCTCACCCCTCAGCCAGGTATCCTACGAGCAGTACTTC. Translation gives CASSPLSQVSYEQYF.

This clone was detected once. The chain recombines TRBV6-1 with TRBJ2-7, with 7 bases matching TRBD1. The V and J ends lost 11 bases and 2 bases, in that order; junction bases with no gene match: 12. The length of the CDR3 is 14 residues. The germline gives CDR1 MNHNS, CDR2 SASEGT. As DNA, the CDR3 is TGTGCCTCACGGTCGGGGACAGCCACCTACGAGCAGTACTTC. Amino acid sequence: CASRSGTATYEQYF.

The V gene is TRBV5-1, the J gene TRBJ1-3, with a tentative D call TRBD1 (5 bases). Germline values: CDR1 SGHRS, CDR2 YFSETQ. The CDR3 spans 15 residues. V lost 4 bases and J 0 bases, leaving 11 bases between the germline ends. CDR3 DNA sequence: TGCGCCAGCAGCCCAGACAGATACTCTGGAAACACCATATATTTT. Protein: CASSPDRYSGNTIYF.

The chain employs TRBV27 and TRBJ2-1; D ambiguous. Trimming left V 6 bases short and J 11 bases short, with 11 bases between. Looked up from germline, CDR1 is MNHEY and CDR2 is SMNVEV (reference sequence). The CDR3 totals 11 residues. CDR3 region: CASRIKDQQFF. The CDR3, as DNA: TGTGCCAGCAGAATAAAGGACCAGCAGTTCTTC.

This clone was seen only a few times. This sequence joins TRBV30 and TRBJ2-7; D not resolved. Deletions cut 2 bases from V and 9 bases from J, with 17 bases between. Germline V gene sequence: CDR1 GTSNPN, CDR2 SVGIG (reference sequence). This CDR3 has 13 residues. The CDR3 DNA follows: TGTGCCTGGAGTCCATGGACCTACCTCGGGCAGTACTTC. It translates to CAWSPWTYLGQYF.

The chain has TRBV5-1 and TRBJ2-3, with D uncertain. Germline CDR1 reads SGHRS; CDR2 reads YFSETQ. The CDR3 length is 17 residues. Trimming left V 0 bases short and J 1 base short, with 15 bases between. The CDR3 here is CASSLAASVEGTDTQYF. Written as DNA, the CDR3 is TGCGCCAGCAGCTTGGCGGCGTCTGTAGAGGGCACAGATACGCAGTATTTT.

This sequence joins TRBV7-9 and TRBJ1-2; TRBD1 is a possible D gene (5 bases). The CDR3 is made up of 14 amino acids. Germline CDR1 and CDR2: SEHNR and FQNEAQ (reference sequence). Trimming took 1 base from V and 4 from J, leaving 10 bases between them. The CDR3 here is CASSLEAGFYGYTF. The DNA for the CDR3 is TGTGCCAGCAGCTTAGAGGCAGGGTTCTATGGCTACACCTTC.

The chain couples TRBV4-1 to TRBJ2-7; D perhaps matches TRBD2 (6 bases). The CDR3 is 16 residues long. Germline V lookup: CDR1 MGHRA, CDR2 YSYEKL. V was clipped by 0 bases and J by 6 bases, with 18 bases between them. CDR3 loop: CASSQDEGLRRSEQYF. The CDR3 nucleotides read TGCGCCAGCAGCCAAGATGAGGGACTGCGCCGGAGCGAGCAGTACTTC.

This clone has more than one count but fewer than ten. V is TRBV27 and J is TRBJ2-7; D call uncertain. The CDR3 runs to 14 residues. The V gene lost 7 bases and the J gene lost 0 bases, with 13 bases spanning the gap. Germline CDR1 and CDR2: MNHEY and SMNVEV (reference sequence). The chain's CDR3 is CASMKLRSSYEQYF. CDR3 in DNA: TGTGCCAGCATGAAACTGCGAAGCTCCTACGAGCAGTACTTC.

The chain couples TRBV6-5 to TRBJ2-7; D gene uncertain. This CDR3 spans 11 amino acids. The germline V gene encodes CDR1 MNHEY and CDR2 SVGAGI. V was clipped by 6 bases and J by 3 bases, with 6 bases between them. CDR3 nucleotide sequence: TGTGCCAGCAGCGCCGACTACGAGCAGTACTTC. Protein product: CASSADYEQYF.

The chain is built from TRBV5-4 and TRBJ2-7; tentative D call: TRBD1 (6 bases). This CDR3 spans 13 amino acids. Germline assignment: CDR1 SGHNT and CDR2 YYREEE (reference sequence). With 4 bases removed from V and 2 bases from J, the gap between germline ends came to 10 bases. This CDR3 reads CASSLRGPYEQYF. Written as DNA, the CDR3 is TGTGCCAGCAGCCTCAGGGGACCCTACGAGCAGTACTTC.

The chain joins TRBV5-1 to TRBJ1-2; maybe TRBD1 (5 bases). Trimming cost V 4 bases and J 4 bases, with 11 bases left between them. This CDR3 has 13 residues. Germline V CDR1 and CDR2: SGHRS, YFSETQ. The CDR3, as DNA: TGCGCCAGCAGCGTCAGGGAAGGCTATGGCTACACCTTC. Protein: CASSVREGYGYTF.

This clone came up a few times. The rearrangement links TRBV5-4 to TRBJ2-5, with 7 bases aligning to TRBD2. Looked up from germline, CDR1 is SGHNT and CDR2 is YYREEE (reference sequence). There are 14 residues in the CDR3. The junction had 2 bases not matched to a gene; V was cut back by 0 bases and J by 3 bases. CDR3 DNA sequence: TGTGCCAGCAGCTTGGGGACTAGGGAAGAGACCCAGTACTTC. The encoded protein is CASSLGTREETQYF. The full variable domain, with the rest looked up from reference TRBV5-4 and TRBJ2-5, is ETGVTQSPTHLIKTRGQQVTLRCSSQSGHNTVSWYQQALGQGPQFIFQYYREEENGRGNFPPRFSGLQFPNYSSELNVNALELDDSALYLCASSLGTREETQYFGPGTRLLVL.